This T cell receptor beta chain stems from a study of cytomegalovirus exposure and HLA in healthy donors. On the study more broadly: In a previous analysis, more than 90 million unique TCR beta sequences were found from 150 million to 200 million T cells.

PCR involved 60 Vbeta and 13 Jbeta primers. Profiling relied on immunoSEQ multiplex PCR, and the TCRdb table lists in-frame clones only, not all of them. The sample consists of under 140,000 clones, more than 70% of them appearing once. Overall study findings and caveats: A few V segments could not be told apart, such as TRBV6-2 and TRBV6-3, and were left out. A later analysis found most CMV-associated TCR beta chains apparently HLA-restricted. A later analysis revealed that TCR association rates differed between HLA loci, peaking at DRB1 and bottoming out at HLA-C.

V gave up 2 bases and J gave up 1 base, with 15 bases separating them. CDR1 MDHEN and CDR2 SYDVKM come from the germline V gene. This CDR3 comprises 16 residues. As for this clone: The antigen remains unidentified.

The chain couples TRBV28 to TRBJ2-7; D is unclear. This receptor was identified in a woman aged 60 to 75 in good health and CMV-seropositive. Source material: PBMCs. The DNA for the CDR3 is TGTGCCAGCAGTTTACGTTGGCCAGGAAATTCCTACGAGCAGTACTTC. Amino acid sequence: CASSLRWPGNSYEQYF.